These 10 T cell receptor beta chains were sequenced from one sample in a study of blood T cells in healthy people across ages. A second PCR, run for about 7 to 11 cycles, used a sample-barcoded 5' primer plus a J-beta primer mix. Each CDR3 protein is one row after TCRdb ran MiXCR on the 5' RACE reads. This table has 800,000 to 950,000 distinct CDR3 sequences, under 35% appearing once. The sample also formed part of further work on T cells of mothers and their children.

Sample: blood. The receptor set was obtained from a woman aged 40 to 50 in good health.

This clonotype was seen only a few times. This sequence joins TRBV20-1 and TRBJ1-3, with no clear D. Germline V CDR1 and CDR2: DFQATT, SNEGSKA (reference sequence). This CDR3 region has 11 residues. V lost 0 bases to trimming and J lost 3 bases, with 0 bases between them. The CDR3 here is CSARDGNTIYF. The CDR3 DNA follows: TGCAGTGCTAGAGATGGAAACACCATATATTTT.

Many counts were recorded for this clonotype. This chain links TRBV20-1 with TRBJ2-7; D ambiguous. Trimming stripped 5 bases from V and 2 bases from J, with 16 bases between. CDR1 is DFQATT, CDR2 SNEGSKA, per germline (reference sequence). The CDR3 runs 14 residues. The CDR3 region is CSAAKGLGPYEQYF. CDR3 nucleotide sequence: TGCAGTGCTGCAAAAGGCCTAGGGCCCTACGAGCAGTACTTC.

The V and J genes are TRBV6-5 and TRBJ1-1; 9 bases line up with TRBD1. CDR1 MNHEY and CDR2 SVGAGI come from the germline V gene. This CDR3 is built from 15 residues. Germline trimming cut 2 bases from V and 4 bases from J; bases unmatched to any gene: 5. CDR3 sequence reads: CASSYAGTGFTEAFF. The CDR3 DNA reads as TGTGCCAGCAGTTACGCCGGGACAGGGTTCACTGAAGCTTTCTTT.

The gene calls are TRBV4-3 and TRBJ2-3; no clear D. With 1 base removed from V and 6 bases from J, the gap between germline ends came to 11 bases. The germline V gene has CDR1 LGHNA and CDR2 YSLEER. The CDR3 spans 14 residues. Here the CDR3 DNA reads TGCGCCAGCAGCCAAGGGGTGTCGGTGGATACGCAGTATTTT. Residues: CASSQGVSVDTQYF.

This clonotype was observed at least ten times. DNA of the CDR3: TGTGCCAGCAGCCCTTACAGCGGAAGCTCCTACAATGAGCAGTTCTTC. Translation: CASSPYSGSSYNEQFF. The chain is built from TRBV9 and TRBJ2-1, with D tentatively TRBD2 (5 bases). Germline CDR1 and CDR2: SGDLS and YYNGEE. V lost 4 bases and J lost 0, with 14 bases in between. The CDR3 is 16 amino acids.

At least ten counts were recorded for this clonotype. The chain employs TRBV12-3 or TRBV12-4 and TRBJ2-5; 9 bases match TRBD1. The DNA matches TRBJ2-7 better at its end, which makes the J call doubtful. The CDR3 extends over 13 amino acids. CDR3 sequence reads: CASSPQDRGEQYF. DNA of the CDR3: TGTGCCAGCAGTCCCCAGGACAGGGGCGAGCAGTACTTC.

The chain uses TRBV28 and TRBJ2-3, with 7 nucleotides matching TRBD1. CDR3 size: 14 residues. Unmatched junction bases numbered 8, after V lost 8 bases and J lost 3 bases. Germline V CDR1 and CDR2: MDHEN, SYDVKM. In nucleotides, the CDR3 is TGTGCCAGCGCTGGGGACAGTCCGACAGATACGCAGTATTTT. Its protein is CASAGDSPTDTQYF. The full variable domain, in which reference TRBV28 and TRBJ2-3 provide the parts outside the CDR3, is DVKVTQSSRYLVKRTGEKVFLECVQDMDHENMFWYRQDPGLGLRLIYFSYDVKMKEKGDIPEGYSVSREKKERFSLILESASTNQTSMYLCASAGDSPTDTQYFGPGTRLTVL.

Notes on this clonotype: Being one base from a much bigger clone, this may be a read error. The CDR3: CASSETGGDYEQYF. The CDR3 coding sequence is TGCGCCAGCAGCGAGACAGGGGGCGACTACGAGCAGTACTTC. The chain carries TRBV5-1 and TRBJ2-4, with 10 bases identical to TRBD1. The J call could be wrong; TRBJ2-7 is a better fit for the DNA end. Looked up from germline, CDR1 is SGHRS and CDR2 is YFSETQ. This CDR3 comprises 14 residues.

V and J are TRBV7-2 and TRBJ1-6; D may be TRBD1 (6 bases). The CDR3 is 14 residues long. Germline CDR1 SGHTA, CDR2 FQGNSA. V was trimmed by 7 bases and J by 7 bases, leaving 14 bases between them. The CDR3 region has the DNA TGTGCCAGCAACGGGGGACAACGAAATTCACCCCTCCACTTT. Its protein is CASNGGQRNSPLHF.

The chain joins TRBV5-6 to TRBJ2-5; 12 bases fit TRBD1. Germline CDR1 is SGHDT and CDR2 is YYEEEE. The CDR3 length is 16 residues. The J segment lost 5 bases and the V segment lost 1 base, leaving 6 bases of the junction unmatched. The CDR3 loop reads CASSLTGQGARETQYF. CDR3 nucleotides: TGTGCCAGCAGCTTGACGGGACAGGGGGCCAGGGAGACCCAGTACTTC.